This T cell receptor (beta chain) was retrieved from a study of molecular identifiers for immune sequencing clone quantification. V shed 0 bases, J shed 2 bases, and the junction held 6 bases outside the gene matches. CDR3 length: 16 residues. This clonotype showed up many times. One entry per CDR3 protein results from TCRdb running MiXCR on the PCR reads. The sample lists 35,000 or so distinct CDR3 sequences; approximately 19% were seen once. The chain employs TRBV12-3 or TRBV12-4 and TRBJ2-5, with 7 bases lining up with TRBD1. The TCR originated in a human donor in good health. Some libraries in this study had Jurkat cell RNA spiked in. The sequenced material came from naive CD8+ T cells from blood, with Jurkat cell RNA spiked in. Sample subset: FACS-sorted CD8+CD4-CCR7+CD45RA+ naive T cells. The CDR3 loop reads CASSLALGTAQETQYF. CDR3 coding DNA: TGTGCCAGCAGTTTAGCGCTAGGGACAGCACAAGAGACCCAGTACTTC.